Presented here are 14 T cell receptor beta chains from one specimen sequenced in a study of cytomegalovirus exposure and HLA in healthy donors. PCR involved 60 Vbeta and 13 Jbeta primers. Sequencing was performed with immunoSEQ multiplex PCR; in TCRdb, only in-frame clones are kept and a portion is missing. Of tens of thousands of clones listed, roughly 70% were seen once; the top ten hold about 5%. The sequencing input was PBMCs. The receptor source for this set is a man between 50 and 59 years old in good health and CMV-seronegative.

CDR3 nucleotide sequence: TGTGCCAGCAGTGACCGGAGGGGTGGAACGCAGTATTTT. It encodes CASSDRRGGTQYF. V usage is TRBV6-4 and J usage is TRBJ2-3, with a possible D match to TRBD2 (6 bases). Germline V lookup: CDR1 MRHNA, CDR2 SNTAGT. Trimming cost V 2 bases and J 9 bases, with 12 bases left between them. This CDR3 is built from 13 residues.

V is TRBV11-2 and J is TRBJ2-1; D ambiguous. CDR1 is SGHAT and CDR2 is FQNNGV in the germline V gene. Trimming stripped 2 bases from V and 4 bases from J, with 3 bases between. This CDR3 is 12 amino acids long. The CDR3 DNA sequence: TGTGCCAGCAGCTTATCGTACAATGAGCAGTTCTTC. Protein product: CASSLSYNEQFF.

Written as DNA, the CDR3 is TGTGCCAGCAGTTACTCGGGACAGGGCTATGGCTACACCTTC. The encoded protein is CASSYSGQGYGYTF. The chain carries TRBV7-9 and TRBJ1-2, with 9 nucleotides matching TRBD1. Germline assignment: CDR1 SEHNR and CDR2 FQNEAQ (reference sequence). The CDR3 has 14 amino acids. With V trimmed by 6 bases and J by 4 bases, 6 bases remained unmatched. Full variable domain (missing parts from reference TRBV7-9 and TRBJ1-2): DTGVSQNPRHKITKRGQNVTFRCDPISEHNRLYWYRQTLGQGPEFLTYFQNEAQLEKSRLLSDRFSAERPKGSFSTLEIQRTEQGDSAMYLCASSYSGQGYGYTFGSGTRLTVV.

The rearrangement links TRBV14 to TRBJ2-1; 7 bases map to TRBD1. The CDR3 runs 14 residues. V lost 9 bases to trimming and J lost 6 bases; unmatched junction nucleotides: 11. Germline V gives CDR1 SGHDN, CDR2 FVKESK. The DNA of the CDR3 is TGTGCCAGTAAACAGGGGCCAAATCTCAATGAGCAGTTCTTC. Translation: CASKQGPNLNEQFF.

CDR3 sequence: CASRLELPLHF. As DNA, the CDR3 is TGTGCAAGTCGCTTAGAACTTCCCCTCCACTTT. The chain recombines TRBV12-2 with TRBJ1-6. TRBV12-2 is assigned pseudogene status. The CDR3 totals 11 residues.

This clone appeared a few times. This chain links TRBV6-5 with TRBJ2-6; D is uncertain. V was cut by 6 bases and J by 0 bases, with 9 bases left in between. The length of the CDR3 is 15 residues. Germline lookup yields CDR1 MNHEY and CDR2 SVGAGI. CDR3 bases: TGTGCCAGCAGACGAGACTTCTCTGGGGCCAACGTCCTGACTTTC. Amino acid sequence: CASRRDFSGANVLTF.

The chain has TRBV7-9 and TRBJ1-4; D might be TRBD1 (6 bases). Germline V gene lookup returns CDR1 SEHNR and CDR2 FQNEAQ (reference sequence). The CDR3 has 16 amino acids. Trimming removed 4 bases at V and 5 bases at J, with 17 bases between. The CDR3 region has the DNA TGTGCCAGCAGCTCCTATTCCGGGACAAGGAATGAAAAACTGTTTTTT. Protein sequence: CASSSYSGTRNEKLFF. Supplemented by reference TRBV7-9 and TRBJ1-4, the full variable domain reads DTGVSQNPRHKITKRGQNVTFRCDPISEHNRLYWYRQTLGQGPEFLTYFQNEAQLEKSRLLSDRFSAERPKGSFSTLEIQRTEQGDSAMYLCASSSYSGTRNEKLFFGSGTQLSVL.

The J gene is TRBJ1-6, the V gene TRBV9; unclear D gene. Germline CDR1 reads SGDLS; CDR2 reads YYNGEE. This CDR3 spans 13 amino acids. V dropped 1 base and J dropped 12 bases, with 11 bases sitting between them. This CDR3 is CASSVSGGRPLHF. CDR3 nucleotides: TGTGCCAGCAGCGTAAGTGGAGGCAGACCCCTCCACTTT.

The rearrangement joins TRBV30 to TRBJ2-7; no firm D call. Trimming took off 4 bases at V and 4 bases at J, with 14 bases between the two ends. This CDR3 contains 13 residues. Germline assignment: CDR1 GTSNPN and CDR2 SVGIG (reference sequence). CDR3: CAWTAAAPYEQYF. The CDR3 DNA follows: TGTGCCTGGACCGCCGCAGCGCCTTACGAGCAGTACTTC.

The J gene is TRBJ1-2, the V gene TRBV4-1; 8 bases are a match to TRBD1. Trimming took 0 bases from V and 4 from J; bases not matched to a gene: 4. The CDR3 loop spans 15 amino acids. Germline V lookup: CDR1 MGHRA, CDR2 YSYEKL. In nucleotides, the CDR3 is TGCGCCAGCAGCCAAGAGCAGGGGGCGGTCTATGGCTACACCTTC. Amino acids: CASSQEQGAVYGYTF.

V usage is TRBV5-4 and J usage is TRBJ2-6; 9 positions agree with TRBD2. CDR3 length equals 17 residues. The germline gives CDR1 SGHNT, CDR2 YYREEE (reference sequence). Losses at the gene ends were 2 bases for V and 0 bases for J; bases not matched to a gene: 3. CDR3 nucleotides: TGTGCCAGCAGCTTAAGCGGGGGGCCCTCTGGGGCCAACGTCCTGACTTTC. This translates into CASSLSGGPSGANVLTF.

Here the CDR3 reads CASSLVAGGNQPQHF. The CDR3 nucleotides are TGCGCCAGCAGCTTGGTAGCAGGGGGCAATCAGCCCCAGCATTTT. V and J are TRBV5-1 and TRBJ1-5; D perhaps matches TRBD1 (6 bases). This CDR3 is built from 15 residues. Per the germline V gene, CDR1 is SGHRS and CDR2 is YFSETQ. The germline V and J ends were trimmed by 0 bases and 2 bases, with 9 bases remaining between them.

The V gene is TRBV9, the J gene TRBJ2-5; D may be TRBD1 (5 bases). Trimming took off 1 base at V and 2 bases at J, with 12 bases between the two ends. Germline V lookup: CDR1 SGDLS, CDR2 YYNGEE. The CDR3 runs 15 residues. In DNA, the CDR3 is TGTGCCAGCAGCGTACAGTGGCAGGGTCAAGAGACCCAGTACTTC. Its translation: CASSVQWQGQETQYF.

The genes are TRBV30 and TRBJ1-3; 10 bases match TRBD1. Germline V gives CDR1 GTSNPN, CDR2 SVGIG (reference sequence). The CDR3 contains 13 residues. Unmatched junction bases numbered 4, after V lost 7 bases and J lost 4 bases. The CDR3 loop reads CASPGQGGNTIYF. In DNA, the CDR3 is TGTGCCTCCCCGGGACAGGGGGGAAACACCATATATTTT.